This TCR beta chain was obtained from a study of T-cell reconstitution after alpha-beta-depleted transplantation in children (TCRdb year 2016). Regarding the research as a whole: T-cell immune reconstitution after TCRalphabeta/CD19-depleted allogeneic hematopoietic cell transplantation in children was quantitatively tracked in the study by means of TCR repertoire profiling. The full study reports these points: The apparently early alphabetaT-cell count recovery about two months after transplant was reportedly dependent on only several hundred rapidly expanded clones derived from non-depleted graft cells. In some patients, the high TCRbeta diversity seen at day 60 was put down to recipient T cells and intrathymic progenitors that had survived conditioning. Hyperexpanded clone frequencies declined over subsequent months; after one year, T-cell counts and TCRbeta diversity were mostly attributed to newly produced T cells.

Explained via the paper, the treatment or condition label denotes: allogeneic hematopoietic cell transplantation with graft depleted of TCRalphabeta T cells and CD19 B cells. Transplant recipients were children who received TCRalphabeta/CD19-depleted allogeneic hematopoietic cell grafts. From the cysteine up to the phenylalanine, the CDR3 has a length of 13 residues. Solely the CDR3 DNA is kept, with 39 bases framed from the first base. The germline V gene (reference sequence) provides CDR1 LNHDA and CDR2 SQIVND. Relative to germline, V is missing 8 bases and J is missing 2 bases, with 6 bases of the junction outside any gene match. Details on this clonotype: Its antigen target is currently unknown. Base qualities are missing; no much larger clone stands one base away.

Library preparation was by PCR. TCRdb shows the sequencer as Illumina HiSeq 2500. TCR libraries were prepared with molecular barcoding, using unique molecular identifiers to normalize TCRbeta repertoire quantification. TCRdb trimmed public reads at Q25 via fastp, called clones via MiXCR and kept in-frame beta chains. A single entry per CDR3 protein holds the most common genes and DNA from its merged rows. In all, the sample holds about 980,000 distinct CDR3 sequences, and roughly 31% of those were seen once. Around 30% of the sample comes from the top ten. This clonotype originated in a boy under three years old who had a stem cell transplant for SCID, so the T cells may come from the graft donor. This sample comprised PBMCs, mostly from graft donor cells, obtained 360 days after TCRalphabeta/CD19-depleted stem cell transplant. This receptor chain uses TRBV19 and TRBJ2-7; TRBD1 matches 7 bases in the middle. The sequence in DNA is TGTGCCAGTTCCGGGACAGCCGCCTACGAGCAGTACTTC. The resulting protein is CASSGTAAYEQYF.